This T cell receptor beta chain originates from a study of PD-1 blockade in classical Hodgkin lymphoma. Study-wide context: Patients had nivolumab dosed at 3 mg/kg, delivered intravenously every 2 weeks.

Exposure to brentuximab vedotin varied, and each patient had relapsed following autologous stem cell transplantation. General study points: Whoever responded completely had baseline diversity much like that seen in newly diagnosed patients. Newly diagnosed patients had baseline TCR diversity that was reportedly lower than that of healthy donors.

Details on this clone: Its antigen is still unknown.

Germline loops: CDR1 SGHDT, CDR2 YYEEEE. The CDR3 length is 15 residues. Germline trimming cut 0 bases from V and 9 bases from J; bases unmatched to any gene: 7. Only in-frame clones appear in the TCRdb table, and some are missing; sequencing was by immunoSEQ multiplex PCR. The data hold some 100,000 clones, with 80% to 95% observed a single time. The receptor was derived from a human donor with classical Hodgkin lymphoma. The V call is TRBV5-6, the J call TRBJ2-1, with 9 nucleotides matching TRBD2. Sequencing was performed on peripheral blood mononuclear cells (PBMCs), taken at baseline. As DNA, the CDR3 is TGTGCCAGCAGCTTGGTTAGCGGGAGCCCGGGTGAGCAGTTCTTC. Its protein product is CASSLVSGSPGEQFF. Full variable domain (remainder filled in from reference TRBV5-6 and TRBJ2-1): DAGVTQSPTHLIKTRGQQVTLRCSPKSGHDTVSWYQQALGQGPQFIFQYYEEEERQRGNFPDRFSGHQFPNYSSELNVNALLLGDSALYLCASSLVSGSPGEQFFGPGTRLTVL.